This TCR beta chain was documented in a study of blood T cells in healthy people across ages. The study's findings and limits: Greater diversity and more naive CD4+ cells were seen in long-lived donors than in aged donors.

A remark on this clonotype: Its antigen is not identified.

CDR3 length: 21 amino acids. Per the germline V gene, CDR1 is SGHAT and CDR2 is FQDESV (reference sequence). V was clipped by 2 bases and J by 1 base; unmatched bases: 13. Then a second PCR, running roughly 6 to 12 cycles, was carried out with a sample-barcoded 5' primer and a J-beta primer mix. A 12-random-nucleotide template-switch adaptor tagged each cDNA molecule. TCRdb reprocessed the 5' RACE reads with MiXCR, giving one entry per CDR3 protein. The data show just over 1 million distinct CDR3 sequences, more than 40% seen once. It was about 10 milliliters of peripheral blood that were drawn from each donor.

The gene calls are TRBV11-1 and TRBJ2-6, with 11 bases lining up with TRBD1. Sequences were obtained from blood. The TCR comes from a woman aged 55-75 years in good health. The CDR3, as DNA: TGTGCCAGCAGCTTACCGTCCCGGGACAGGGGGGCTAGTTCTGGGGCCAACGTCCTGACTTTC. Protein: CASSLPSRDRGASSGANVLTF. Using reference TRBV11-1 and TRBJ2-6 for the parts outside the CDR3, the full variable domain is EAEVAQSPRYKITEKSQAVAFWCDPISGHATLYWYRQILGQGPELLVQFQDESVVDDSQLPKDRFSAERLKGVDSTLKIQPAELGDSAMYLCASSLPSRDRGASSGANVLTFGAGSRLTVL.